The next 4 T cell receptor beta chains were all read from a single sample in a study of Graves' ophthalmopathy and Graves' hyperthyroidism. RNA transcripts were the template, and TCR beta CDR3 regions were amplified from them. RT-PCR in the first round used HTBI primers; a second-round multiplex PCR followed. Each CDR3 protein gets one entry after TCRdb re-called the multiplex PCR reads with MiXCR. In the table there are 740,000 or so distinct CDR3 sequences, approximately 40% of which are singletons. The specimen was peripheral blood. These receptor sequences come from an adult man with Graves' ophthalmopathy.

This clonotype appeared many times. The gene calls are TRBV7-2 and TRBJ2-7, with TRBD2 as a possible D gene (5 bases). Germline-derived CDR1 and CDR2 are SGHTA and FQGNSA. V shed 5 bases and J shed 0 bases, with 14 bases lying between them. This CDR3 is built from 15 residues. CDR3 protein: CASSPFSGSSYEQYF. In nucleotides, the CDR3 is TGTGCCAGCAGCCCTTTTTCGGGGAGCTCCTACGAGCAGTACTTC. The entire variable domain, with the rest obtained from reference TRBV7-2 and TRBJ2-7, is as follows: GAGVSQSPSNKVTEKGKDVELRCDPISGHTALYWYRQSLGQGLEFLIYFQGNSAPDKSGLPSDRFSAERTGGSVSTLTIQRTQQEDSAVYLCASSPFSGSSYEQYFGPGTRLTVT.

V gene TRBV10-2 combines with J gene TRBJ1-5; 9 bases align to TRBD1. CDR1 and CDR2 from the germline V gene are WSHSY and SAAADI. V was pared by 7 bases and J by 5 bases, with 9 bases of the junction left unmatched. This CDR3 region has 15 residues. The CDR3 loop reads CASTRRQGVDQPQHF. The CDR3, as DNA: TGCGCCAGCACAAGGCGACAGGGGGTGGATCAGCCCCAGCATTTT.

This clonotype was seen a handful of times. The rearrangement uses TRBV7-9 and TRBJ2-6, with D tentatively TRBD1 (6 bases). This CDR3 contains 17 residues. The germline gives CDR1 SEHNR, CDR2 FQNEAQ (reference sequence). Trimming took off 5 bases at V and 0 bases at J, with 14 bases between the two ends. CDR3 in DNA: TGTGCCAGCAGCGATACAGGGTTTTTCTCTGGGGCCAACGTCCTGACTTTC. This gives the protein CASSDTGFFSGANVLTF.

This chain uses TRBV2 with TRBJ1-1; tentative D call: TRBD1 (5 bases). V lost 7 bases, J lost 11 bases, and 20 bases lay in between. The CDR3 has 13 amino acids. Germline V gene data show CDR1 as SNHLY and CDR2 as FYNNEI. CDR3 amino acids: CASKANTGAKAFF. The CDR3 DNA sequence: TGTGCCAGCAAGGCGAACACCGGGGCAAAGGCTTTCTTT.